Detailed here is one T cell receptor beta chain. Produced via immunoSEQ multiplex PCR; TCRdb's table is partial and in-frame only. The sample yields some 90,000 clones, about nine tenths seen once. The sample is drawn from a study of blood T cell repertoires in COVID-19. Study overall: In each case, the material was cDNA or gDNA derived from T cells, B-cell-depleted T cells, or PBMCs.

Germline V gene lookup returns CDR1 SNHLY and CDR2 FYNNEI. The CDR3 runs 14 residues. The V and J ends lost 6 bases and 4 bases, in that order; junction bases with no gene match: 2. The sequence was obtained from a man aged 45-65 years with acute or convalescent COVID-19. What was sequenced was peripheral blood. V usage is TRBV2 and J usage is TRBJ2-2, with 10 bases matching TRBD2. CDR3 in DNA: TGTGCCAGCAGGGGACTAGCGCCCACCGGGGAGCTGTTTTTT. Translating gives CASRGLAPTGELFF.